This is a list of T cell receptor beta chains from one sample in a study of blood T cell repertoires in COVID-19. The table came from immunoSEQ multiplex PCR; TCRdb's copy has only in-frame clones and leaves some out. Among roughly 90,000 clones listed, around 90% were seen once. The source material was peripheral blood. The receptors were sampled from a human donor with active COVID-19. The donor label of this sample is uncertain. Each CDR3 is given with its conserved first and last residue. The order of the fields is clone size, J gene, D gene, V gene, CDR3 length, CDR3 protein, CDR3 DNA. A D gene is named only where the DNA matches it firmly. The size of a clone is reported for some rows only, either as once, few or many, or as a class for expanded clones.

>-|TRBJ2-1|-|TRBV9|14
CASSVRLVGNEQFF
TGTGCCAGCAGCGTGCGACTAGTAGGGAATGAGCAGTTCTTC
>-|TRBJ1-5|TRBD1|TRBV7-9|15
CASSLGQGASQPQHF
TGTGCCAGCAGCTTAGGGCAGGGGGCTAGCCAGCCCCAGCATTTT
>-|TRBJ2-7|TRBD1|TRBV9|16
CASSPGTGKVSYEQYF
TGTGCCAGCAGCCCCGGGACAGGGAAGGTCTCCTACGAGCAGTACTTC
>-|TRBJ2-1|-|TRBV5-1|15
CASSFTGGSYNEQFF
TGCGCCAGCAGCTTTACCGGGGGATCCTACAATGAGCAGTTCTTC
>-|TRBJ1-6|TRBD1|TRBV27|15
CASSQLTGGNSPLHF
TGTGCCAGCAGTCAGCTGACAGGGGGTAATTCACCCCTCCACTTT
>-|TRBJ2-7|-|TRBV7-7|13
CASSKAPRDEQYF
TGTGCCAGCAGCAAGGCCCCCAGGGACGAGCAGTACTTC
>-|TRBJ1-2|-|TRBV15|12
CATSMAGVGYTF
TGTGCCACCAGCATGGCAGGGGTTGGCTACACCTTC
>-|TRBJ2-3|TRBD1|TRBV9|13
CASSSDRADTQYF
TGTGCCAGCAGCTCAGACAGGGCAGATACGCAGTATTTT
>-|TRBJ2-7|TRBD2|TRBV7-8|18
CASSLTAGGGASSYEQYF
TGTGCCAGCAGCTTAACTGCCGGGGGAGGGGCGAGCTCCTACGAGCAGTACTTC
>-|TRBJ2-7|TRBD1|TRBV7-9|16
CASSSPSTGGSSEQYF
TGTGCCAGCAGCTCCCCTTCAACAGGGGGCTCTTCCGAGCAGTACTTC
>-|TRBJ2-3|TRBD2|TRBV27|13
CATAGGLTDTQYF
TGTGCCACCGCGGGGGGGCTGACAGATACGCAGTATTTT
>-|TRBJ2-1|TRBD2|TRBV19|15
CASSISGGARNEQFF
TGTGCCAGTAGTATTAGCGGGGGGGCTAGGAATGAGCAGTTCTTC
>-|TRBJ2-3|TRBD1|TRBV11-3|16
CASSIGTGGGTDTQYF
TGTGCCAGCAGCATCGGGACAGGGGGCGGCACAGATACGCAGTATTTT
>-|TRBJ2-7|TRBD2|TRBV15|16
CATSTRGGGASYEQYF
TGTGCCACCAGCACCAGGGGCGGGGGGGCATCCTACGAGCAGTACTTC
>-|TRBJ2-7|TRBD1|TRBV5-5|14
CASSLRGGFYEQYF
TGTGCCAGCAGCTTGCGAGGGGGCTTTTACGAGCAGTACTTC
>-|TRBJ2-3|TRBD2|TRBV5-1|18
CASSSGLAGGWGTDTQYF
TGCGCCAGCAGCTCCGGACTAGCGGGGGGTTGGGGCACAGATACGCAGTATTTT
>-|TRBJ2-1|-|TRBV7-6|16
CASSLAAGFSYNEQFF
TGTGCCAGCAGCTTAGCGGCAGGGTTCAGCTACAATGAGCAGTTCTTC
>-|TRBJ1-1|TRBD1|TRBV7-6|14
CASSPQGSETEAFF
TGTGCCAGCAGCCCACAGGGGTCGGAGACTGAAGCTTTCTTT
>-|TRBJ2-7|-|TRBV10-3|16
CAISANRGTAAYEQYF
TGTGCCATCAGTGCCAACCGCGGGACAGCGGCCTACGAGCAGTACTTC
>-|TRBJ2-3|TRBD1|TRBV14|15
CASSQRTGVTDTQYF
TGTGCCAGCAGCCAACGAACAGGGGTCACAGATACGCAGTATTTT
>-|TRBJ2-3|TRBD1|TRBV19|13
CASQGQGLDTQYF
TGTGCCAGCCAAGGACAGGGGTTAGATACGCAGTATTTT
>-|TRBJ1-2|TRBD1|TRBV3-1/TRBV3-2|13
CASHDRGDYGYTF
TGTGCCAGCCACGACAGGGGCGACTATGGCTACACCTTC
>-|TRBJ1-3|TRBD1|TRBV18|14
CASSRDRVGNTIYF
TGTGCCAGCTCAAGAGACAGGGTGGGAAACACCATATATTTT
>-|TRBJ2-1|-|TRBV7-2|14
CASRPLITSDEQFF
TGTGCCAGCAGGCCCCTTATCACCAGCGATGAGCAGTTCTTC
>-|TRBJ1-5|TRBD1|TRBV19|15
CASSMGGQENQPQHF
TGTGCCAGTAGTATGGGGGGACAGGAAAATCAGCCCCAGCATTTT
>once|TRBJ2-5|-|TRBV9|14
CASSGLPRGETQYF
TGTGCCAGCAGCGGACTCCCTCGAGGGGAGACCCAGTACTTC
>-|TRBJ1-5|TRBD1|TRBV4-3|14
CASSQDVGQAIQHF
TGCGCCAGCAGCCAAGATGTCGGACAGGCAATCCAGCATTTT
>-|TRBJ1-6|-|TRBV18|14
CASSQSSYNSPLHF
TGTGCCAGCTCACAGAGCTCCTATAATTCACCCCTCCACTTT
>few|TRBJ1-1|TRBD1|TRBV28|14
CASRVTGGKAEAFF
TGTGCCAGCAGGGTGACAGGGGGGAAAGCTGAAGCTTTCTTT
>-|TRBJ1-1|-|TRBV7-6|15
CASSLAYRVDTEAFF
TGTGCCAGCAGCTTAGCCTACAGGGTTGACACTGAAGCTTTCTTT
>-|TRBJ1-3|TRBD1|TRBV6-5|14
CASSPTGAGNTIYF
TGTGCCAGCAGTCCGACAGGGGCTGGAAACACCATATATTTT
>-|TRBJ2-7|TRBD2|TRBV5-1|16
CASSDPGLGISYEQYF
TGCGCCAGCAGCGATCCGGGACTAGGTATTTCCTACGAGCAGTACTTC